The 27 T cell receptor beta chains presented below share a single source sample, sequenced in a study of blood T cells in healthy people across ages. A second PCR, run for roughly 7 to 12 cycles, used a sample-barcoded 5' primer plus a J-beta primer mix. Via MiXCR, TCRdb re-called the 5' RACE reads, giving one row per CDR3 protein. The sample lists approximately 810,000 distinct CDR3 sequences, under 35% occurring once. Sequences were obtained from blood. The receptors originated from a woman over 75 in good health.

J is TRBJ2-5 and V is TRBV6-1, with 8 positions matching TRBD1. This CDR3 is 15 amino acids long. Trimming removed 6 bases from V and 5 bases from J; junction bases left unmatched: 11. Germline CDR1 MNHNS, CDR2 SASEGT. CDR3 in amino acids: CASSSSVTGEETQYF. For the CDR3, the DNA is TGTGCCAGCAGCTCCTCCGTGACAGGGGAGGAGACCCAGTACTTC.

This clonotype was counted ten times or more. The CDR3 bases are TGTGCCACCCACCCGGGGGGGGGCGCGGAGACTGAAGCTTTCTTT. Translating gives CATHPGGGAETEAFF. This chain links TRBV24-1 with TRBJ1-1; possible D gene TRBD1, 6 bases. CDR3 length: 15 amino acids. The V end was cut by 9 bases, the J end by 5 bases, with 21 bases between. Germline V CDR1 and CDR2: KGHDR, SFDVKD.

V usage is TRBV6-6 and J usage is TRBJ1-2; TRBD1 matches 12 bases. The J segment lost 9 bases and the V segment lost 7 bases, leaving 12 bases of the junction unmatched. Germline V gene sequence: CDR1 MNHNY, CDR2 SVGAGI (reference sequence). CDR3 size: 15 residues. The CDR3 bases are TGTGCCAGCATCTACGGGACAGGGGGCGGGAACAGCTACACCTTC. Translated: CASIYGTGGGNSYTF.

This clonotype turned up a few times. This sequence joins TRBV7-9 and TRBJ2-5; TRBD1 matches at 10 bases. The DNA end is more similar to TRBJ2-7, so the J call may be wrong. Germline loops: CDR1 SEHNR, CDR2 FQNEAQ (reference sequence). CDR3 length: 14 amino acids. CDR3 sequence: CASSLGQGALEQYF. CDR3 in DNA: TGTGCCAGCAGCTTAGGACAGGGGGCTCTCGAGCAGTACTTC.

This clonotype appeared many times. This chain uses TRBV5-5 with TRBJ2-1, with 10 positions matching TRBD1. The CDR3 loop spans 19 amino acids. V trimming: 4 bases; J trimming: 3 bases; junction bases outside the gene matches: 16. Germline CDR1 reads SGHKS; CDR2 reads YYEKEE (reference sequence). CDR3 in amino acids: CASSTSGTGVSISYNEQFF. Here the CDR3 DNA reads TGTGCCAGCAGCACCTCCGGGACAGGGGTGTCCATTAGCTACAATGAGCAGTTCTTC.

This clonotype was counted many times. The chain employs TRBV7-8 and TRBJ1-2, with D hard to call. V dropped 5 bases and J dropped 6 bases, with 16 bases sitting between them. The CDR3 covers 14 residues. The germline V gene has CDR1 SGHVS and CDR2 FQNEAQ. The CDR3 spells CASSLDGGEDGYTF. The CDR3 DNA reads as TGTGCCAGCAGCCTGGACGGTGGAGAGGATGGCTACACCTTC.

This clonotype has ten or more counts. DNA of the CDR3: TGTGCCAGCAGCTTTCTGATCGGGGGGGGGGACGATGAGCAGTTCTTC. It codes for CASSFLIGGGDDEQFF. The chain combines TRBV12-1 with TRBJ2-1; TRBD2 was called by the table and not checked on the DNA. TRBV12-1 is a pseudogene segment. The CDR3 extends over 16 amino acids.

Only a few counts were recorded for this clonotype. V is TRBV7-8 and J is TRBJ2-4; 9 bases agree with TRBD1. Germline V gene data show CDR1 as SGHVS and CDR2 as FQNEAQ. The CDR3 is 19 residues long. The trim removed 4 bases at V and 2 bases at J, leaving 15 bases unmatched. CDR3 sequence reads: CASSSRGGQGVLTKNIQYF. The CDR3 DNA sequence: TGTGCCAGCAGCTCCAGGGGGGGACAGGGCGTTCTAACCAAAAACATTCAGTACTTC.

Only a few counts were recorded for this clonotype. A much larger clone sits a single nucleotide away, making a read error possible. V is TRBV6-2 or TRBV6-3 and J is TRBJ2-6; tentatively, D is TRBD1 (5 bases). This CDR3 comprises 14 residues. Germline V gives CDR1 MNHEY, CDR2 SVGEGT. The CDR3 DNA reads TGTGCCAGCAGCCAGGGCTCTGGGACCAACGTCCTGACTTTC. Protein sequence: CASSQGSGTNVLTF.

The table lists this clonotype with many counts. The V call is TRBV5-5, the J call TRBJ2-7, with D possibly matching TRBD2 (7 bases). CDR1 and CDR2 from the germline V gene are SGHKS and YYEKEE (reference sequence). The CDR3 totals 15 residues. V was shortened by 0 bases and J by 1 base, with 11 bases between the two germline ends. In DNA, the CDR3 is TGTGCCAGCAGCTTGGCCGGGGGGCAGTCCTACGAGCAGTACTTC. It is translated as CASSLAGGQSYEQYF.

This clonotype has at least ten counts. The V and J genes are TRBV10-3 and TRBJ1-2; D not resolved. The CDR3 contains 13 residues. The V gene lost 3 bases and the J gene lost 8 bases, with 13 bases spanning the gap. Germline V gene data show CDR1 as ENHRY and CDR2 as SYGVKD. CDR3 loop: CAISESGRAGYTF. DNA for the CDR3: TGTGCCATCAGTGAATCCGGGAGAGCGGGCTACACCTTC.

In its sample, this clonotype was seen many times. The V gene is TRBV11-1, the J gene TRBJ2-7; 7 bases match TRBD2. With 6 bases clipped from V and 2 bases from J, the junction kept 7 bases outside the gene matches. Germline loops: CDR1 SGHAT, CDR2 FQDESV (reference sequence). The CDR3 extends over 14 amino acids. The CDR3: CASSPGGQPYEQYF. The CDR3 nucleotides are TGTGCCAGCAGTCCGGGGGGTCAGCCCTACGAGCAGTACTTC.

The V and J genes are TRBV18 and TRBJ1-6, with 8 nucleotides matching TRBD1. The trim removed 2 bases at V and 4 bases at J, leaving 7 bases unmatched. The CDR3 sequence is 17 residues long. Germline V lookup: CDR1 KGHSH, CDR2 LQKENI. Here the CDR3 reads CASSPSRQGAYNSPLHF. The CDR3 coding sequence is TGTGCCAGCTCACCATCGAGGCAGGGGGCATATAATTCACCCCTCCACTTT.

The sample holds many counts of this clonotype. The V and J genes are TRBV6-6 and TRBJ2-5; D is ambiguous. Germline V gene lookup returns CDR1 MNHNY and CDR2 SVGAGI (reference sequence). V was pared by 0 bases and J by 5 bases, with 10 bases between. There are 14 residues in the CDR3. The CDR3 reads CASSYSGPSETQYF. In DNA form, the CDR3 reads TGTGCCAGCAGTTACTCCGGGCCCTCCGAGACCCAGTACTTC.

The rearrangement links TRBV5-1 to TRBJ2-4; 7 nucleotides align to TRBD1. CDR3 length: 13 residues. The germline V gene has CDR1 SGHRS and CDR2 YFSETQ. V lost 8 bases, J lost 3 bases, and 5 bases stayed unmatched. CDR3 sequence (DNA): TGCGCCAGGGACAGGTCAGACAAAAACATTCAGTACTTC. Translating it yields CARDRSDKNIQYF. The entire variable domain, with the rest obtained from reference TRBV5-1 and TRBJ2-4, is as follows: KAGVTQTPRYLIKTRGQQVTLSCSPISGHRSVSWYQQTPGQGLQFLFEYFSETQRNKGNFPGRFSGRQFSNSRSEMNVSTLELGDSALYLCARDRSDKNIQYFGAGTRLSVL.

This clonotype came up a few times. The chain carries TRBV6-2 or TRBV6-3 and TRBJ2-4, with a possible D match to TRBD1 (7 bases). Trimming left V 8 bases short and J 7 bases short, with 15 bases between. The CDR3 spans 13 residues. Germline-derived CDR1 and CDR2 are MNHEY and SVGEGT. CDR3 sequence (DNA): TGTGCCAGCCTTTACAGGGGAGGCAACATTCAGTACTTC. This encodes CASLYRGGNIQYF.

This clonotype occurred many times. CDR3 nucleotides: TGTGCCAGCAGCGAGACAGGGATCTCGGGGACCCAGTACTTC. This translates into CASSETGISGTQYF. The rearrangement links TRBV9 to TRBJ2-5; 7 positions agree with TRBD1. Germline V gene lookup returns CDR1 SGDLS and CDR2 YYNGEE. With V trimmed by 3 bases and J by 7 bases, 9 bases remained unmatched. The CDR3 length is 14 residues.

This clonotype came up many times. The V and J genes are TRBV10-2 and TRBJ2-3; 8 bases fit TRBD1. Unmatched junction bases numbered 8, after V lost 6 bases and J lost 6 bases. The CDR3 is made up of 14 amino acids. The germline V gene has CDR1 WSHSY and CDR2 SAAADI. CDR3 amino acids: CASRQGGLRDTQYF. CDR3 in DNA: TGCGCCAGCAGACAGGGGGGCTTGAGGGATACGCAGTATTTT.

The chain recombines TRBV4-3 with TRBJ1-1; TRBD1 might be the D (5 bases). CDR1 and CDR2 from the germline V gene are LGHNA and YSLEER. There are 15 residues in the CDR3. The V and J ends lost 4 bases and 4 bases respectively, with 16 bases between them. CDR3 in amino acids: CASSRTGGVITEAFF. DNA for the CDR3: TGCGCCAGCAGCCGGACTGGGGGAGTAATCACTGAAGCTTTCTTT.

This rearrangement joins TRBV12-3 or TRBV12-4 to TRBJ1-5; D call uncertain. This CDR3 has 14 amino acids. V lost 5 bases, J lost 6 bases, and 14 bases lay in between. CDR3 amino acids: CASSNVRPGQPQHF. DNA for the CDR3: TGTGCCAGCAGTAACGTCAGGCCCGGTCAGCCCCAGCATTTT.

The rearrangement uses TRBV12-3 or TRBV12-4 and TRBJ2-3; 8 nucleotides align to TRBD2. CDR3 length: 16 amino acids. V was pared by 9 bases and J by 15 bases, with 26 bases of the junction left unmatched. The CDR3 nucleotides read TGTGCCAGTCGCGGGGGGATCCGAGTGAGCGCAGATACGGAATATTTT. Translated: CASRGGIRVSADTEYF.

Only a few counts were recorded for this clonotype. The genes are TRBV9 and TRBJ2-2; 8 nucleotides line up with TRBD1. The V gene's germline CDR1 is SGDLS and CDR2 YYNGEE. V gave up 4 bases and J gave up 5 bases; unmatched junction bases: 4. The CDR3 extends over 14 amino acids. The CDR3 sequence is CASSTGQGTGELFF. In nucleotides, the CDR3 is TGTGCCAGCAGCACCGGACAGGGTACCGGGGAGCTGTTTTTT.

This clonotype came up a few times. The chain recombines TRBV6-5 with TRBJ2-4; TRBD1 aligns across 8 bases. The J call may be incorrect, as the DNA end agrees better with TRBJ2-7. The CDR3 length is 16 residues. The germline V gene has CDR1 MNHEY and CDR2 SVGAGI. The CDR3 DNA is TGTGCCAGCAGTTATTCGGCGACAGGGGAATTGAACGAGCAGTACTTC. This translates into CASSYSATGELNEQYF.

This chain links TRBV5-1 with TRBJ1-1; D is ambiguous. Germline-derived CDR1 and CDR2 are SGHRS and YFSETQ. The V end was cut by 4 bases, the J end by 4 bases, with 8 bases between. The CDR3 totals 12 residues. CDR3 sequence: CASSHPSTEAFF. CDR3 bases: TGCGCCAGCAGCCACCCAAGCACTGAAGCTTTCTTT. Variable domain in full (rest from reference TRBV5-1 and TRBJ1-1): KAGVTQTPRYLIKTRGQQVTLSCSPISGHRSVSWYQQTPGQGLQFLFEYFSETQRNKGNFPGRFSGRQFSNSRSEMNVSTLELGDSALYLCASSHPSTEAFFGQGTRLTVV.

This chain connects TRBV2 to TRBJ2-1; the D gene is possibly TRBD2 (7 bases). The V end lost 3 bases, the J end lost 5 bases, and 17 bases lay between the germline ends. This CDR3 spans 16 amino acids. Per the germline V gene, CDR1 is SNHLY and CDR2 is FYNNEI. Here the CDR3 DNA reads TGTGCCAGCAGTGATGGCGGGGGCAGCGTGGACAATGAGCAGTTCTTC. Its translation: CASSDGGGSVDNEQFF.

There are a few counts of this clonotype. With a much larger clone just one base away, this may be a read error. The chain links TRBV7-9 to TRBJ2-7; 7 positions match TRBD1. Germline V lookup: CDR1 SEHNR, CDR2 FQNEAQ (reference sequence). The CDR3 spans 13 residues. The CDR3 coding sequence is TGTGCCAGCAAACAGGGGAGCTCCTGCGAGCAGTACTTC. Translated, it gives CASKQGSSCEQYF.

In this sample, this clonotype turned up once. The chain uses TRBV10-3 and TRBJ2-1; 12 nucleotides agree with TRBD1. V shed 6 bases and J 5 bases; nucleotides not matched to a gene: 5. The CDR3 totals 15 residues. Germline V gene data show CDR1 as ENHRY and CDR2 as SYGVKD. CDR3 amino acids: CAIRAGQGANNEQFF. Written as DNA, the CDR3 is TGTGCCATCAGGGCGGGACAGGGGGCCAACAATGAGCAGTTCTTC.